The present T cell receptor (beta chain) was sequenced within a study of CD8+ T cells in alopecia areata. Study-wide background: Oral tofacitinib (5 to 10 mg twice daily) was administered to treated patients.

The study's findings and limits: The study found higher clonality in lesional than normal scalp, especially in alopecia totalis/universalis. Tofacitinib significantly decreased scalp clonality and expanded CD8+ clones among top 100.

V was trimmed by 5 bases and J by 1 base, leaving 10 bases between them. The CDR3 sequence is 14 residues long. CDR1 and CDR2 (germline): SGHAT, FQNNGV. Concerning this clone: Its target is unknown.

Extracted from the samples, RNA was reverse transcribed into cDNA to serve as the sequencing template. The data were produced by immunoSEQ multiplex PCR, yet TCRdb's version contains in-frame clones alone and is incomplete. The sample has 110,000 or so clones; roughly 50% are singletons. The treatment was: oral pan-JAK inhibitor, 5-10 mg twice daily. Lesional scalp tissue (obtained by punch biopsy) and peripheral blood were collected from alopecia areata patients. The sequence derives from a human donor with alopecia areata. The sample consisted of CD4+ T cells sorted from blood, taken at week 24, from a patient treated with tofacitinib. V and J are TRBV11-2 and TRBJ2-3; D possibly corresponds to TRBD1 (5 bases). The CDR3 protein is CASSLVGGTDTQYF. Written as DNA, the CDR3 is TGTGCCAGCAGCCTCGTAGGGGGCACAGATACGCAGTATTTT.